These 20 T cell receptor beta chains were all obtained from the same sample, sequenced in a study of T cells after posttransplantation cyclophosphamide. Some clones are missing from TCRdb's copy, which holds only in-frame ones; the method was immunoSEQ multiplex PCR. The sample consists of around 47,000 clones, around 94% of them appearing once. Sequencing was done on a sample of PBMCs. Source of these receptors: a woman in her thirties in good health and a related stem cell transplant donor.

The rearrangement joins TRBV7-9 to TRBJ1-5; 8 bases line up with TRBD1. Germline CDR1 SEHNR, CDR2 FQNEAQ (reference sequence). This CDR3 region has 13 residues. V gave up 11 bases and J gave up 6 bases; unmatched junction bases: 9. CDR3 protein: CAVSTGVRQPQHF. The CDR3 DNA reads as TGTGCCGTTTCGACAGGGGTTCGTCAGCCCCAGCATTTT.

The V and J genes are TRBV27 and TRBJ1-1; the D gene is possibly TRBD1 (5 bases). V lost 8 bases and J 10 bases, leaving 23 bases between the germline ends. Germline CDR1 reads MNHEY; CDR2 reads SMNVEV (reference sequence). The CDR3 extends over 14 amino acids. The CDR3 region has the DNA TGTGCCAGCGGCTCGGAAGGGGCCGGAGGGAGAGCTTTCTTT. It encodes CASGSEGAGGRAFF.

CDR3: CASSPRTGEGTEAFF. DNA for the CDR3: TGTGCCAGCAGCCCCCGGACAGGGGAGGGCACTGAAGCTTTCTTT. The rearrangement joins TRBV9 to TRBJ1-1, with 9 bases lining up with TRBD1. There are 15 residues in the CDR3. Germline assignment: CDR1 SGDLS and CDR2 YYNGEE. With 4 bases clipped from V and 4 bases from J, the junction kept 8 bases outside the gene matches.

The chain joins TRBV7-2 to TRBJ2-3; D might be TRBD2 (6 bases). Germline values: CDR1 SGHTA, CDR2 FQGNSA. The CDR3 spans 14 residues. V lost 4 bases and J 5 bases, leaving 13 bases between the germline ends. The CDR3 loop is CASSSGLSLDTQYF. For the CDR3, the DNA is TGTGCCAGCAGCTCGGGACTGTCTTTAGATACGCAGTATTTT.

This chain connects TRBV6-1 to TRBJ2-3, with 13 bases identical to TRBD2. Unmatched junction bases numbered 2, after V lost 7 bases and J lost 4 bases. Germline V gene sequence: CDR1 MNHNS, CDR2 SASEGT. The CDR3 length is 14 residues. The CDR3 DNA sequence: TGTGCCAGCAAACTAGCGGGGGGGCCAGATACGCAGTATTTT. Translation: CASKLAGGPDTQYF.

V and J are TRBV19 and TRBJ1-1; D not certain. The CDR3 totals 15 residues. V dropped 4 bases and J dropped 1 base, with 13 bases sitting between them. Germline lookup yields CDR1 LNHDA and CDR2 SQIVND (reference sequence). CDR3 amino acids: CASSTHAVPNTEAFF. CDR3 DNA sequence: TGTGCCAGTAGTACTCACGCGGTGCCGAACACTGAAGCTTTCTTT.

CDR3 coding DNA: TGTGCCAGCAGCCAGGACAGCTACGAGCAGTACTTC. Amino acids: CASSQDSYEQYF. The gene calls are TRBV7-9 and TRBJ2-7; TRBD1 is a possible D gene (6 bases). The V gene lost 5 bases and the J gene lost 3 bases, with 8 bases spanning the gap. The CDR3 covers 12 residues. CDR1 and CDR2 from the germline V gene are SEHNR and FQNEAQ (reference sequence).

The CDR3 loop reads CASSIALGADTQYF. CDR3 sequence (DNA): TGTGCCAGTAGTATAGCGCTAGGCGCAGATACGCAGTATTTT. The V and J genes are TRBV19 and TRBJ2-3; D is ambiguous. Germline-derived CDR1 and CDR2 are LNHDA and SQIVND (reference sequence). Deletions cut 1 base from V and 4 bases from J, with 9 bases between. The CDR3 has 14 residues.

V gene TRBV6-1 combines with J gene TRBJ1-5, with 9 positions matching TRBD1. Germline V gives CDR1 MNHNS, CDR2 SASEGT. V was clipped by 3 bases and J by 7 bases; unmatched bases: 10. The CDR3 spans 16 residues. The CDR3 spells CASSEYGGQGGQPQHF. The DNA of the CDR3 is TGTGCCAGCAGTGAGTATGGGGGACAGGGAGGACAGCCCCAGCATTTT.

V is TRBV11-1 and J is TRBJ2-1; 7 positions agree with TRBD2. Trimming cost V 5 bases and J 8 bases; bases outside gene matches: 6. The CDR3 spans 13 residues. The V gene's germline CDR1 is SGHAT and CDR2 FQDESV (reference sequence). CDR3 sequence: CASSTGGYDEQFF. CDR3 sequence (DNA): TGTGCCAGCAGCACCGGGGGGTACGATGAGCAGTTCTTC.

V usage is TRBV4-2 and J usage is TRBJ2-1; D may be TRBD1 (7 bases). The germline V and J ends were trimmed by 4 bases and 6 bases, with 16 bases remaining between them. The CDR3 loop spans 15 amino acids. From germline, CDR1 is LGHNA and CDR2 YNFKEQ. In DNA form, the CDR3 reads TGTGCCAGCAGCCGACAGGGTGAGGGGGGCAATGAGCAGTTCTTC. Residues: CASSRQGEGGNEQFF.

The CDR3 DNA is TGCGCCAGCAGCTTGTCGGGGGACAGAGGACAGCCCCAGCATTTT. This codes for CASSLSGDRGQPQHF. The V and J genes are TRBV5-1 and TRBJ1-5; 7 nucleotides align to TRBD1. Trimming cost V 1 base and J 7 bases; bases outside gene matches: 8. The CDR3 has 15 amino acids. Germline V gene data show CDR1 as SGHRS and CDR2 as YFSETQ.

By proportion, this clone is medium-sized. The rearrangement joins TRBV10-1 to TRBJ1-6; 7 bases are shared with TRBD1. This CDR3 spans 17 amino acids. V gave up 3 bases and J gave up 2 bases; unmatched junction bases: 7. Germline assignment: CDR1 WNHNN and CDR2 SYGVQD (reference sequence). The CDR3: CASSEPRGYTYNSPLHF. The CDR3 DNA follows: TGCGCCAGCAGTGAACCCAGGGGGTATACCTATAATTCACCCCTCCACTTT.

CDR3 region: CASSLQGTAYEQYF. CDR3 sequence (DNA): TGTGCCAGCAGCCTACAGGGGACCGCTTACGAGCAGTACTTC. The chain is built from TRBV6-5 and TRBJ2-7, with 7 bases lining up with TRBD1. CDR3 length: 14 residues. Germline lookup yields CDR1 MNHEY and CDR2 SVGAGI. V was pared by 6 bases and J by 4 bases, with 9 bases of the junction left unmatched.

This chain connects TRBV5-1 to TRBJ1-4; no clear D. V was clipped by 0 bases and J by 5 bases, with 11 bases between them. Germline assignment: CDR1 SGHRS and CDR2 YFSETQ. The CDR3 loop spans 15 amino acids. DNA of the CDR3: TGCGCCAGCAGCTTGGAACAGATGCAAAATGAAAAACTGTTTTTT. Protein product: CASSLEQMQNEKLFF.

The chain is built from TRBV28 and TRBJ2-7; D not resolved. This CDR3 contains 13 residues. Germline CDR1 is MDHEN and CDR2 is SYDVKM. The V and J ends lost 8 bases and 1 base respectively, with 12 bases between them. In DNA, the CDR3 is TGTGCCAGCGTCATCGGCGGATCCTACGAGCAGTACTTC. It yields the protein CASVIGGSYEQYF.

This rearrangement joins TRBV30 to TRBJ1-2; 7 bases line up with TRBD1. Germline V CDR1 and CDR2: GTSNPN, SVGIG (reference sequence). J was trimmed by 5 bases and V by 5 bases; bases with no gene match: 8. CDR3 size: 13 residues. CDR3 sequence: CAWETGSNYGYTF. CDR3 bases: TGTGCCTGGGAGACAGGGAGTAATTATGGCTACACCTTC.

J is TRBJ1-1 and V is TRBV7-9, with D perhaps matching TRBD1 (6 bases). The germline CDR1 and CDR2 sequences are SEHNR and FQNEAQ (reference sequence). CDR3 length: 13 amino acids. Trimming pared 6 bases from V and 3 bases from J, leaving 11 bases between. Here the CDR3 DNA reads TGTGCCAGCAGGCGGGGGCCTCACACTGAAGCTTTCTTT. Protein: CASRRGPHTEAFF.

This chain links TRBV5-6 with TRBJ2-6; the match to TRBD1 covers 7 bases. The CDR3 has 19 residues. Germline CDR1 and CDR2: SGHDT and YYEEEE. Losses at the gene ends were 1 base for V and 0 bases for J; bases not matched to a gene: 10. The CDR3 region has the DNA TGTGCCAGCAGCTTGAGCCGTAGGACAGGCCACTCTGGGGCCAACGTCCTGACTTTC. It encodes CASSLSRRTGHSGANVLTF.

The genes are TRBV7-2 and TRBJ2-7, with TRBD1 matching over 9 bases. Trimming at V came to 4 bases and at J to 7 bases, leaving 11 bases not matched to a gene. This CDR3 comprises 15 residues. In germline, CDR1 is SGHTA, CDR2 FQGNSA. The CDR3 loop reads CASSSATGGKGEQYF. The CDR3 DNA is TGTGCCAGCAGCTCCGCCACAGGGGGCAAAGGGGAGCAGTACTTC.